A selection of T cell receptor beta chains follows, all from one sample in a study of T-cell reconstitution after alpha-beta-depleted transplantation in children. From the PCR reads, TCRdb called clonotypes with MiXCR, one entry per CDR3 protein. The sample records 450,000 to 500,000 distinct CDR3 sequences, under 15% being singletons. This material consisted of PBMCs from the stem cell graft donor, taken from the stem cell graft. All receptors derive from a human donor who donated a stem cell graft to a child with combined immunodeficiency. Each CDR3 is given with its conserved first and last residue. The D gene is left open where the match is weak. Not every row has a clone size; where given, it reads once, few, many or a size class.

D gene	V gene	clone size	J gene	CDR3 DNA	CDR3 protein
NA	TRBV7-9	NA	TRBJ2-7	TGTGCCAGCAATGTCGGGACAACGTGGACCGAGCAGTACTTC	CASNVGTTWTEQYF
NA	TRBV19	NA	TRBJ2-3	TGTGCCAGTAGGGTGATAGAGACAGATACGCAGTATTTT	CASRVIETDTQYF
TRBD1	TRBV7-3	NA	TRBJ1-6	TGTGCCAGCAGCTTAACGACACAGGGGGCCTCACCCCTCCACTTT	CASSLTTQGASPLHF
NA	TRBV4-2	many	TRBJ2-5	TGTGCCAGCAGCCAAGACAACCAAGAGACCCAGTACTTC	CASSQDNQETQYF
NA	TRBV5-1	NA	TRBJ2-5	TGCGCCAGCAGCATACAAACTGAGGAAGAGACCCAGTACTTC	CASSIQTEEETQYF
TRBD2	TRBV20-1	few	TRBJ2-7	TGCAGTGCTAGAGACCTCCGACGGGGGGGAAACTACGAGCAGTACTTC	CSARDLRRGGNYEQYF
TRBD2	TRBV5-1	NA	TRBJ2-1	TGCGCCAGCAGCTTGGAGATGTGGACTAGCGGCTACAATGAGCAGTTCTTC	CASSLEMWTSGYNEQFF
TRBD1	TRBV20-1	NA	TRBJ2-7	TGCAGTGCTGGGGGACAGGGAACATCCTACGAGCAGTACTTC	CSAGGQGTSYEQYF
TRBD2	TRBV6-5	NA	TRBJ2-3	TGTGCCAGCAGTTCCGGGACTAGCGGGAGGGTAGATACGCAGTATTTT	CASSSGTSGRVDTQYF
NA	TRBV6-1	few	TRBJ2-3	TGTGCCAGCACTCTGACTGGTTCCTCTTCAGATACGCAGTATTTT	CASTLTGSSSDTQYF
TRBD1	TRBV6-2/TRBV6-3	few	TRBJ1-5	TGTGCCAGCAGTTCTCCGGGACAGGCTCCCCGAGGACTCGGGCCCCAGCATTTT	CASSSPGQAPRGLGPQHF
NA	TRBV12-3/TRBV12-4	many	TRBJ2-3	TGTGCCAGCAGTTGGGACGGTCAACGAGATACGCAGTATTTT	CASSWDGQRDTQYF
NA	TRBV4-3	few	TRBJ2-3	TGCGCCAGCAGCCCCGAAGCAGACTCTAGCACAGATACGCAGTATTTT	CASSPEADSSTDTQYF
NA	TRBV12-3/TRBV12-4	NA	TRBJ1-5	TGTGCCAGCAGCCCCACGTCAGGGGGCAATCAGCCCCAGCATTTT	CASSPTSGGNQPQHF
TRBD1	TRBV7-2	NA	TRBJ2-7	TGTGCCAGCAGCTTATTAGATTCGACAGGGACCGAGCAGTACTTC	CASSLLDSTGTEQYF
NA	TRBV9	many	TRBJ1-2	TGTGCCAGCAGCGTAAGTCCCGGGCATGGCTACACCTTC	CASSVSPGHGYTF
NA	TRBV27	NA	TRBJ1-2	TGTGCCAGCAGCTCGACGACAGAAACAGTCACGTATGGCTACACCTTC	CASSSTTETVTYGYTF
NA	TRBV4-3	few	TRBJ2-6	TGCGCCAGCAGCCAGGCTGACACTAGCTCTGGGGCCAACGTCCTGACTTTC	CASSQADTSSGANVLTF
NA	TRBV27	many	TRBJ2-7	TGTGCCAGCAGTCCCGGGGGGCCCTCCTACGAGCAGTACTTC	CASSPGGPSYEQYF
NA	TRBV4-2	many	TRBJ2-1	TGTGCCAGCAGCCAACTCAGGGACAATGAGCAGTTCTTC	CASSQLRDNEQFF
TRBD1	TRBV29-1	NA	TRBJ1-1	TGCAGCGGATACGGGACAGGGGGCGAGGACACTGAAGCTTTCTTT	CSGYGTGGEDTEAFF
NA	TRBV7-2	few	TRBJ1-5	TGTGCCAGCAGCCCCGAAGGACCACAGTACAATCAGCCCCAGCATTTT	CASSPEGPQYNQPQHF
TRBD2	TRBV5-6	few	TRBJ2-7	TGTGCCAGCAGCTCCCGGGGGGGCGGGAGCTCCTACGAGCAGTACTTC	CASSSRGGGSSYEQYF
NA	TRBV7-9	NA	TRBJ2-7	TGTGCCAGCAGCTTAGACTGGATCCAGGACGTCGCCTACGAGCAGTACTTC	CASSLDWIQDVAYEQYF
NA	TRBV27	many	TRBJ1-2	TGTGCCAGCAGTTTGGCCCGCAACTATGGCTACACCTTC	CASSLARNYGYTF
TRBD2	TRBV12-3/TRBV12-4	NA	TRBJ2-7	TGTGCCAGCAGTTTAGGGCGGGGGGACTCCTACGAGCAGTACTTC	CASSLGRGDSYEQYF
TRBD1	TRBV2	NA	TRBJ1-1	TGTGCCAGCAGTTGGGGACAGGGGGGCACTGAAGCTTTCTTT	CASSWGQGGTEAFF
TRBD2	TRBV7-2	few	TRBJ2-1	TGTGCCAGCAGCTTAGCGCTAGTTTTAGCGGGGTTGACTGAGCAGTTCTTC	CASSLALVLAGLTEQFF
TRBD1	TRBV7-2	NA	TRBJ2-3	TGTGCCAGCACCGCTGTGGGGACAGGCACAGATACGCAGTATTTT	CASTAVGTGTDTQYF
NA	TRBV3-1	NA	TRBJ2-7	TGTGCCAGCAGCGTACAGGGAATCTCCTACGAGCAGTACTTC	CASSVQGISYEQYF
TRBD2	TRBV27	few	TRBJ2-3	TGTGCCAGCAGTTTCGTCGGGGGGGGGATAGATACGCAGTATTTT	CASSFVGGGIDTQYF
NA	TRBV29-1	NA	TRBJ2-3	TGCAGCGTTGAAGATTTAATGGAGGATACAAACACAGATACGCAGTATTTT	CSVEDLMEDTNTDTQYF
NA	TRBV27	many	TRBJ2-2	TGTGCCAGCAGCTTAGGGAACGGGGAGCTGTTTTTT	CASSLGNGELFF
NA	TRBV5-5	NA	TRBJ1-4	TGTGCCAGCAGCTTGAGAGGATCCGCTGTGGGTGAAAAACTGTTTTTT	CASSLRGSAVGEKLFF
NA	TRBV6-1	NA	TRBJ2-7	TGTGCCAGCAGTCCCGACGGCGGATCCTACGAGCAGTACTTC	CASSPDGGSYEQYF
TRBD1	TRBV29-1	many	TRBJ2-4	TGCAGCCTCCGGGACAGGGGGGACATTCAGTACTTC	CSLRDRGDIQYF
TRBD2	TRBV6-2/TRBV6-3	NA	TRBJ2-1	TGTGCCAGCAACCTAGCGGGAGGGGGCTACAATGAGCAGTTCTTC	CASNLAGGGYNEQFF
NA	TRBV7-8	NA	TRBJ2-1	TGTGCCAGCAGCGCAGGGAACAATGAGCAGTTCTTC	CASSAGNNEQFF
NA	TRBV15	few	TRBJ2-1	TGTGCCACCAGCAGAGTTTTGCGGGCTGAGCAGTTCTTC	CATSRVLRAEQFF
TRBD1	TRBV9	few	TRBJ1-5	TGTGCCAGCAGCGGACCGGGACAGAGCAATCAGCCCCAGCATTTT	CASSGPGQSNQPQHF
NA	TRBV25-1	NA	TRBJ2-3	TGTGCCAGCAGTGGATACAATACTGAACTCATGGGGCGTAGATATTTT	CASSGYNTELMGRRYF
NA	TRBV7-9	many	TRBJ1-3	TGTGCCAGCAGCTCAGCGACAGGACTCGGCTCTGGAAACACCATATATTTT	CASSSATGLGSGNTIYF
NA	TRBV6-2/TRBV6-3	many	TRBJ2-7	TGTGCCAGCAGTTACGGGGACTCGCGCGAGCAGTACTTC	CASSYGDSREQYF
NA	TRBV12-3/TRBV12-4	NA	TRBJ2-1	TGTGCCAGCAGTTTAGAACAGGGAAGTTACAATGAGCAGTTCTTC	CASSLEQGSYNEQFF
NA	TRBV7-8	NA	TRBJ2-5	TGTGCCAGCAGCTTAGTTCGCCGGCGGGAGACCCAGTACTTC	CASSLVRRRETQYF
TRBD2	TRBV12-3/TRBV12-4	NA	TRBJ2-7	TGTGCCAGCAGTTCCGGACTAGCGGGAACCCGCTACGAGCAGTACTTC	CASSSGLAGTRYEQYF
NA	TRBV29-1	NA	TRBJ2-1	TGCAGCGTTGGGTCGGGAAGGGTGAATGAGCAGTTCTTC	CSVGSGRVNEQFF
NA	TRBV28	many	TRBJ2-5	TGTGCCAGCAGTTTGTCGAGGGGGGGAGAGACCCAGTACTTC	CASSLSRGGETQYF
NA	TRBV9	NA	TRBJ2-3	TGTGCCAGCAGCAGACGAATACAGACAGATACGCAGTATTTT	CASSRRIQTDTQYF
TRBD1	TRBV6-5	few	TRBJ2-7	TGTGCCAGCAGTTACTCGACAGGGGGCAACGAGCAGTACTTC	CASSYSTGGNEQYF